The sequence of this T cell receptor beta chain was determined in a study of naive and memory T cell subsets. Germline V CDR1 and CDR2: MDHEN, SYDVKM. CDR3 size: 14 residues. The germline V and J ends were trimmed by 6 bases and 6 bases, with 12 bases remaining between them. Both TRBC1 and TRBC2 were covered by a beta constant-region primer of two equimolar oligonucleotides. Ligated cDNA was amplified by four rounds of PCR with nested alpha and beta constant-region primers and SP2. TCRdb ran MiXCR on the UMI-ligation and nested PCR reads and lists one entry per CDR3 protein. Among over 130,000 distinct CDR3 sequences listed, about 20% were seen once. This clonotype was counted at least ten times. The antigen is undetermined. Notes on the study in general: RNA-based TCR counts may shift with T cell activation and differentiation. Over 95% of naive TCR sequences appeared only once after error correction, unlike memory subsets. Naive repertoires, especially CD8, held a few larger clonotypes, possibly memory cells re-expressing CD45RA.

The chain has TRBV28 and TRBJ2-6; possibly TRBD1 or TRBD2 for D (5 bases each). The clonotype was recovered from a human donor in good health. What was sequenced was naive CD8+ T cells from blood. Here the CDR3 reads CASRQGGSANVLTF. The CDR3 DNA reads TGTGCCAGCAGGCAGGGCGGGTCGGCCAACGTCCTGACTTTC.